The clone carrying this TCR beta chain was detected a few times. This specimen comes from a study of control samples from healthy donors and cancer patients. This CDR3 region has 13 residues. The V gene end was trimmed by 6 bases and the J gene end by 3 bases; junction bases not matched to a gene: 4. The method was immunoSEQ multiplex PCR; TCRdb's version includes in-frame clones alone and lacks a portion of them. This sample has 400,000 to 500,000 clones, with more than 80% found just once. The rearrangement joins TRBV12-3 or TRBV12-4 to TRBJ1-1, with 7 positions matching TRBD1. This clonotype was obtained from a man between 35 and 55 years old with head and neck cancer. The sequenced material came from PBMCs. CDR3 amino acids: CASRWDRHTEAFF. The CDR3 nucleotides are TGTGCCAGCAGATGGGACAGACACACTGAAGCTTTCTTT.